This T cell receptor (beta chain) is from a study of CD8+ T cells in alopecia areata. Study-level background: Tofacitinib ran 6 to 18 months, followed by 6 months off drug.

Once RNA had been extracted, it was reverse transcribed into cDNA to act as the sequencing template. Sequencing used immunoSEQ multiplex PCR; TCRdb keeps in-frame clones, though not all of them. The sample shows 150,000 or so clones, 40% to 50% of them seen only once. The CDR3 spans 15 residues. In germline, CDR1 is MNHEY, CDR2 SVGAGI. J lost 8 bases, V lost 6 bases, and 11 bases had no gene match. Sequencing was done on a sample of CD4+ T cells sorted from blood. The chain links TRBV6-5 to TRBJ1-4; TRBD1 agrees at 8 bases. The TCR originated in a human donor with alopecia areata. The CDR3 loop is CASSGTGTGREKLFF. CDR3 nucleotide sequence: TGTGCCAGCAGCGGGACCGGGACAGGTCGCGAAAAACTGTTTTTT.